A selection of T cell receptor beta chains follows, all from one sample in a study of shared clonotypes between healthy human individuals. Produced via immunoSEQ multiplex PCR; TCRdb's table is partial and in-frame only. The table has over 400,000 clones, over 75% seen once. The sample taken for sequencing was PBMCs. The receptors stem from a woman aged 40-49 years in good health. Some clones in this sample may be carry-over from other donors' samples. The CDR3 runs from the conserved cysteine through the conserved F or W. The order of the fields is CDR3 protein, CDR3 DNA, V gene, clone size, D gene, J gene. The D gene is left open where the match is weak. The size of a clone is reported for some rows only, either as once, few or many, or as a class for expanded clones.

CDR3 protein: CASGLVFEFTEAFF; CDR3 DNA: TGTGCTAGTGGTTTGGTTTTTGAGTTCACTGAAGCTTTCTTT; V gene: TRBV12-5; clone size: once; D gene: .; J gene: TRBJ1-1
CDR3 protein: CASSQPDRDYNEQFF; CDR3 DNA: TGCGCCAGCAGCCAGCCGGACAGGGATTACAATGAGCAGTTCTTC; V gene: TRBV4-3; clone size: .; D gene: TRBD1; J gene: TRBJ2-1
CDR3 protein: CASSRDTRGWTDTQYF; CDR3 DNA: TGCGCCAGCAGCCGGGACACTCGGGGGTGGACAGATACGCAGTATTTT; V gene: TRBV5-1; clone size: .; D gene: .; J gene: TRBJ2-3
CDR3 protein: CASSQWGVGEQYF; CDR3 DNA: TGTGCCAGCAGCCAATGGGGGGTTGGGGAGCAGTACTTC; V gene: TRBV14; clone size: .; D gene: .; J gene: TRBJ2-7
CDR3 protein: CATVDRAKNIQYF; CDR3 DNA: TGTGCCACCGTGGACAGAGCCAAAAACATTCAGTACTTC; V gene: TRBV28; clone size: many; D gene: .; J gene: TRBJ2-4
CDR3 protein: CASSSAGQGYEQYF; CDR3 DNA: TGTGCCAGCAGCTCCGCCGGACAGGGCTACGAGCAGTACTTC; V gene: TRBV11-3; clone size: .; D gene: TRBD1; J gene: TRBJ2-7
CDR3 protein: CASSPLTAGGPPYEQYF; CDR3 DNA: TGTGCCAGCAGCCCCTTGACGGCGGGAGGCCCCCCCTACGAGCAGTACTTC; V gene: TRBV6-4; clone size: .; D gene: TRBD2; J gene: TRBJ2-7
CDR3 protein: CASSTPIQKNIQYF; CDR3 DNA: TGTGCCAGCAGTACCCCCATCCAGAAAAACATTCAGTACTTC; V gene: TRBV28; clone size: .; D gene: .; J gene: TRBJ2-4
CDR3 protein: CASSVDGGNTQYF; CDR3 DNA: TGTGCCAGCAGCGTAGATGGCGGGAATACGCAGTATTTT; V gene: TRBV9; clone size: .; D gene: .; J gene: TRBJ2-3
CDR3 protein: CASMLAATADTQYF; CDR3 DNA: TGCGCCAGCATGCTAGCGGCCACCGCAGATACGCAGTATTTT; V gene: TRBV5-1; clone size: .; D gene: TRBD2; J gene: TRBJ2-3
CDR3 protein: CASSESTGEPFF; CDR3 DNA: TGTGCCAGCAGTGAATCTACCGGGGAACCGTTTTTT; V gene: TRBV25-1; clone size: .; D gene: .; J gene: TRBJ2-2
CDR3 protein: CASSLGDRSYEQYF; CDR3 DNA: TGTGCCAGCAGCTTGGGGGACAGGTCCTACGAGCAGTACTTC; V gene: TRBV11-3; clone size: many; D gene: TRBD1; J gene: TRBJ2-7
CDR3 protein: CASSYLGGPYEQYF; CDR3 DNA: TGTGCCAGCAGTTACCTGGGCGGACCCTACGAGCAGTACTTC; V gene: TRBV6-6; clone size: .; D gene: .; J gene: TRBJ2-7
CDR3 protein: CSPEMVPYGYTF; CDR3 DNA: TGCAGCCCCGAAATGGTCCCCTATGGCTACACCTTC; V gene: TRBV29-1; clone size: medium-sized; D gene: .; J gene: TRBJ1-2
CDR3 protein: CASSQPGTSSGETQYF; CDR3 DNA: TGTGCCAGCAGCCAACCTGGGACTAGCTCGGGGGAGACCCAGTACTTC; V gene: TRBV4-2; clone size: .; D gene: TRBD2; J gene: TRBJ2-5
CDR3 protein: CASSFSPDTEAFF; CDR3 DNA: TGTGCCAGCAGTTTTAGCCCTGATACTGAAGCTTTCTTT; V gene: TRBV27; clone size: once; D gene: .; J gene: TRBJ1-1
CDR3 protein: CASSLGTRYEQYF; CDR3 DNA: TGTGCCAGTAGTCTCGGGACAAGGTACGAGCAGTACTTC; V gene: TRBV19; clone size: .; D gene: .; J gene: TRBJ2-7
CDR3 protein: CAWSSHGASTDTQYF; CDR3 DNA: TGTGCCTGGAGTTCCCACGGTGCTAGCACAGATACGCAGTATTTT; V gene: TRBV30; clone size: .; D gene: .; J gene: TRBJ2-3